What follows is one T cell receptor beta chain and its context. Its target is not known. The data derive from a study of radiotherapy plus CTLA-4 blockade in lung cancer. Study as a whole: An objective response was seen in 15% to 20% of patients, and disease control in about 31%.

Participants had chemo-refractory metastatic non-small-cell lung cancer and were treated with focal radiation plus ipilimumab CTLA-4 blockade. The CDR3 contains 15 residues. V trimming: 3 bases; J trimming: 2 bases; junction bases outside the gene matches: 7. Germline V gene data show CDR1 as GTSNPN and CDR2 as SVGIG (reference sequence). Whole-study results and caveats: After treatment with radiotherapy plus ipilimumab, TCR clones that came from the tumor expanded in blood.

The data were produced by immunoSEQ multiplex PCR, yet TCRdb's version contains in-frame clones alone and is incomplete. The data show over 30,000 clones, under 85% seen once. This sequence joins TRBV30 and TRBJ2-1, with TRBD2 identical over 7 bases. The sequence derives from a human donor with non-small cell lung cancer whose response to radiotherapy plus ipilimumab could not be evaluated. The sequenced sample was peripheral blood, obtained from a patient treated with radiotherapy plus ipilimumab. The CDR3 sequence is CAWSPGRVTYNEQFF. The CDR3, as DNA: TGTGCCTGGAGCCCGGGGAGGGTCACCTACAATGAGCAGTTCTTC.